This is a list of T cell receptor beta chains from one sample in a study of naive and memory T cell subsets. MiXCR, applied by TCRdb to the 5' RACE reads, yields one record per CDR3 protein. The profile shows 55,000 to 70,000 distinct CDR3 sequences, 6% to 8.5% of them singletons. All receptors come from a female donor in good health. Both conserved end residues are part of each CDR3. D genes are given only for firm matches. Size tells how often a clone was seen (once, few, many) or the class of an expanded clone, and some rows leave it out.

j_call d_call v_call clone_size cdr3_nt cdr3_aa
TRBJ1-5 TRBD1 TRBV12-3/TRBV12-4 many TGTGCCAGCAGTTCTTGGGACAGGTCCCAGCCCCAGCATTTT CASSSWDRSQPQHF
TRBJ1-1 . TRBV29-1 many TGCAGCGTTGGATATACACATGCTTTCTTT CSVGYTHAFF
TRBJ2-5 TRBD1 TRBV28 few TGTGCCGCTCGCGGGACAGGGCTCGGAGAGACCCAGTACTTC CAARGTGLGETQYF
TRBJ2-7 . TRBV12-3/TRBV12-4 . TGTGCCAGCAGTTTTGTACAGCCCTACGAGCAGTACTTC CASSFVQPYEQYF
TRBJ2-3 . TRBV12-3/TRBV12-4 . TGTGCCAGCAGTTTAATCAAGGGATCGGTCACAGATACGCAGTATTTT CASSLIKGSVTDTQYF
TRBJ1-2 . TRBV5-4 few TGTGCCAGCACCGCCGGCCAGGGAGCTAACTATGGCTACACCTTC CASTAGQGANYGYTF
TRBJ1-6 . TRBV18 many TGTGCCAGCTCACCGATTTCAGCACCCCTCCACTTT CASSPISAPLHF
TRBJ2-5 TRBD1 TRBV9 . TGTGCCAGCAGCGTAAGGACAGGGGGTGAGACCCAGTACTTC CASSVRTGGETQYF
TRBJ1-5 . TRBV7-8 many TGTGCCAGCGCCAGGGACGGACCCTATAGCAATCAGCCCCAGCATTTT CASARDGPYSNQPQHF
TRBJ1-5 . TRBV3-1 few TGTGCCAGCAGCCAGTCGACTGCCCTTGGCAATCAGCCCCAGCATTTT CASSQSTALGNQPQHF
TRBJ1-4 . TRBV5-1 few TGCGCCAGCAGCTTGCGGTCGGCAGGGTATAGGACTAATGAAAAACTGTTTTTT CASSLRSAGYRTNEKLFF
TRBJ2-3 TRBD2 TRBV29-1 few TGCAGCGTCTACGGGACTAGCGGGGGGAATTTCGATACGCAGTATTTT CSVYGTSGGNFDTQYF
TRBJ1-1 TRBD1 TRBV6-2/TRBV6-3 many TGTGCCAGCAGTCCCAGGACAGGGGGGATCACTGAAGCTTTCTTT CASSPRTGGITEAFF
TRBJ1-6 . TRBV12-3/TRBV12-4 . TGTGCCAGCAAATTAGCGGGGCTGGATTCACCCCTCCACTTT CASKLAGLDSPLHF
TRBJ2-3 . TRBV18 few TGTGCCAGCTCACCTAGTCCCACCTTAACAGATACGCAGTATTTT CASSPSPTLTDTQYF
TRBJ2-7 . TRBV27 once TGTGCCAGCAGTTCGGACTCACCACGCGAGCAGTACTTC CASSSDSPREQYF
TRBJ1-3 . TRBV20-1 many TGCAGTGCTACAGCCTCCTCTGGAAACACCATATATTTT CSATASSGNTIYF